This note documents a single T cell receptor (beta chain) sequence. This specimen comes from a study of blood T cell repertoires in COVID-19. How the authors handled the data: Reference gene primers were amplified, and this amplification served to estimate nucleated cell counts. Method: immunoSEQ multiplex PCR; TCRdb's copy keeps in-frame clones and lacks some. V and J calls and clone size are as listed in that table; D and trimming were resolved from the DNA. The sample holds about 470,000 clones, roughly 87% seen once. The CDR3 runs to 14 residues. V trimming: 7 bases; J trimming: 1 base; junction bases outside the gene matches: 5. Germline V gene sequence: CDR1 SNHLY, CDR2 FYNNEI.

This clonotype originated in a woman aged 18 to 35 who had recovered from COVID-19. Specimen: PBMCs or T cells enriched from blood (not recorded which). The chain has TRBV2 and TRBJ2-5; TRBD1 matches at 8 bases. The CDR3 bases are TGTGCCAGCAAGTCCGGGACAGGCCAAGAGACCCAGTACTTC. As protein: CASKSGTGQETQYF.